This record looks at one TCR beta chain sequence and its context. Stated time point: baseline, week 1 (first vaccination visit). Treatment given: pre-vaccination baseline after standard-of-care therapy. This sample was taken from a study of a mutant IDH1 vaccine in newly diagnosed glioma. This CDR3 is built from 10 residues. V lost 1 base, J lost 6 bases, and 0 bases lay in between. Germline CDR1 SNHLY, CDR2 FYNNEI. Generated by immunoSEQ multiplex PCR, the TCRdb table keeps only in-frame clones and is missing some. The sample consists of 40,000 or so clones, just under 80% of them appearing once. Sequences were derived from PBMCs, sampled from a glioma patient treated with radiotherapy, temozolomide or both. V gene TRBV2 combines with J gene TRBJ2-5; no firm D call. The sequence derives from a middle-aged man with glioma. Some clones in this sample may be carry-over from other donors' samples. DNA of the CDR3: TGTGCCAGCAGTGAAGAGACCCAGTACTTC. This codes for CASSEETQYF. Full variable domain (remainder filled in from reference TRBV2 and TRBJ2-5): EPEVTQTPSHQVTQMGQEVILRCVPISNHLYFYWYRQILGQKVEFLVSFYNNEISEKSEIFDDQFSVERPDGSNFTLKIRSTKLEDSAMYFCASSEETQYFGPGTRLLVL.